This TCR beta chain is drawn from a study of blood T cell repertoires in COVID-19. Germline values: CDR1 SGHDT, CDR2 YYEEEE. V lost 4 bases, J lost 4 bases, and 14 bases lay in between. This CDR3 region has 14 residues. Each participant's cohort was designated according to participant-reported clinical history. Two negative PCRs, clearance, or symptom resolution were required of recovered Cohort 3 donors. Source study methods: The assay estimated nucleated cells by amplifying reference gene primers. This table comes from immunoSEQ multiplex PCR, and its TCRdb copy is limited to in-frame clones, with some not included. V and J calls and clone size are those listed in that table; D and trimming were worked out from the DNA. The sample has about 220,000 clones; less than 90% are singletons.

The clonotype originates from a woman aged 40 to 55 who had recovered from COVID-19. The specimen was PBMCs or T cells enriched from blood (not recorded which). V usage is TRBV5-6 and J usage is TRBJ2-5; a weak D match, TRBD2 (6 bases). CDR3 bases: TGTGCCAGCAGCGGGAGGCAAGCGGTAGAGACCCAGTACTTC. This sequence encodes CASSGRQAVETQYF.